This record concerns one TCR beta chain sequence. The antigen is unknown. This CDR3 is also generated by other DNA sequences in the sample. Collection occurred without any documented infections or immune events in donors. The record originates from a study of identifying expanded T cells in peripheral blood. Study conclusions and caveats: Differentially abundant clones: 0.95 to 1.5 between replicates, about 15 at 2 to 3 weeks, less than 20 at four.

TCRdb's table, derived via immunoSEQ multiplex PCR, lists solely in-frame clones and lacks some. The sample shows 80,000 to 90,000 clones, around 86% of them seen only once. V lost 2 bases to trimming and J lost 8 bases; unmatched junction nucleotides: 2. Looked up from germline, CDR1 is KGHSH and CDR2 is LQKENI. The CDR3 has 12 amino acids. The V gene is TRBV18, the J gene TRBJ1-1, with 7 bases fitting TRBD1. The receptor was derived from a person aged 18 to 75 in good health. The sample was blood. The CDR3 coding sequence is TGTGCCAGCTCACCAAGGGGGCCCGAAGCTTTCTTT. Amino acids: CASSPRGPEAFF.